A single sample is the source of the 25 T cell receptor beta chains below, sequenced in a study of shared clonotypes between healthy human individuals. In the naive CD8 group, cells lacked CD45RO and were positively selected for CCR7, so terminally differentiated effector memory CD45RA+ cells were left out. Some clones are missing from TCRdb's copy, which holds only in-frame ones; the method was immunoSEQ multiplex PCR. This table has about 1,800,000 clones, approximately 95% appearing once. The sequenced material came from naive CD8+ T cells sorted from blood. All receptors come from a man younger than 35 in good health.

The chain is built from TRBV7-9 and TRBJ2-3; D is unresolved. This CDR3 has 13 amino acids. From germline, CDR1 is SEHNR and CDR2 FQNEAQ (reference sequence). Between the trimmed V and J ends, which lost 6 bases and 7 bases, there was a span of 14 bases. CDR3 loop: CASSPEVQYTQYF. The CDR3 DNA sequence: TGTGCCAGCAGTCCAGAGGTACAGTATACGCAGTATTTT. The full variable domain, completed using reference TRBV7-9 and TRBJ2-3, is DTGVSQNPRHKITKRGQNVTFRCDPISEHNRLYWYRQTLGQGPEFLTYFQNEAQLEKSRLLSDRFSAERPKGSFSTLEIQRTEQGDSAMYLCASSPEVQYTQYFGPGTRLTVL.

The chain has TRBV27 and TRBJ2-7; a weak D match, TRBD1 (6 bases). This CDR3 is built from 14 residues. Germline CDR1 is MNHEY and CDR2 is SMNVEV (reference sequence). Deletions cut 5 bases from V and 3 bases from J, with 14 bases between. Here the CDR3 DNA reads TGTGCCAGCAGTCCGAGGACAGAATACTACGAGCAGTACTTC. It yields the protein CASSPRTEYYEQYF.

This sequence joins TRBV7-2 and TRBJ2-7; 9 bases agree with TRBD1. V lost 5 bases and J lost 5; bases outside the gene matches: 13. The CDR3 has 16 residues. Germline V gene lookup returns CDR1 SGHTA and CDR2 FQGNSA. CDR3: CASSITGTGYPDEQYF. In DNA, the CDR3 is TGTGCCAGCAGCATAACCGGGACAGGGTACCCGGACGAGCAGTACTTC.

This clone was seen more than once but under ten times. V and J are TRBV28 and TRBJ2-2; possible D gene TRBD1, 6 bases. The CDR3 sequence is 16 residues long. Germline V gene lookup returns CDR1 MDHEN and CDR2 SYDVKM. The V gene lost 6 bases and the J gene lost 5 bases, with 19 bases spanning the gap. This chain's CDR3 is CASSWNRVEGTGELFF. In nucleotides, the CDR3 is TGTGCCAGCAGCTGGAACAGGGTTGAGGGGACCGGGGAGCTGTTTTTT.

This chain uses TRBV15 with TRBJ2-7; 8 bases align to TRBD1. This CDR3 comprises 13 residues. Germline CDR1 LNHNV, CDR2 YYDKDF (reference sequence). Trimming took 1 base from V and 7 from J; bases not matched to a gene: 3. The CDR3 sequence is CATSRGQGWEQYF. CDR3 in DNA: TGTGCCACCAGCAGAGGACAGGGGTGGGAGCAGTACTTC.

The chain links TRBV6-5 to TRBJ1-5, with 7 bases that match TRBD1. The CDR3 contains 15 residues. The J segment lost 2 bases and the V segment lost 7 bases, leaving 8 bases of the junction unmatched. Germline assignment: CDR1 MNHEY and CDR2 SVGAGI. The CDR3 reads CASIRQGAGNQPQHF. The CDR3 DNA reads TGTGCCAGCATTAGACAGGGAGCGGGCAATCAGCCCCAGCATTTT.

The chain recombines TRBV7-9 with TRBJ2-2; 10 nucleotides agree with TRBD1. The CDR3 has 15 residues. Losses at the gene ends were 5 bases for V and 6 bases for J; bases not matched to a gene: 6. Germline assignment: CDR1 SEHNR and CDR2 FQNEAQ (reference sequence). CDR3 residues: CASSRRDRGSGELFF. CDR3 DNA sequence: TGTGCCAGCAGCCGCCGGGACAGGGGATCCGGGGAGCTGTTTTTT.

Of note for this clone: Other DNA sequences in the sample encode the same CDR3. The V gene is TRBV19, the J gene TRBJ2-7; the D gene could be TRBD1 or TRBD2 (5 bases each). Trimming stripped 3 bases from V and 3 bases from J, with 9 bases between. This CDR3 contains 13 residues. Germline-derived CDR1 and CDR2 are LNHDA and SQIVND (reference sequence). This CDR3 is CASSILGGYEQYF. In DNA, the CDR3 is TGTGCCAGTAGTATCCTTGGGGGCTACGAGCAGTACTTC.

This clone was detected once. CDR3 sequence (DNA): TGTGCCAGCAGCTCTTTGGGGAACACCATATATTTT. This codes for CASSSLGNTIYF. This rearrangement joins TRBV11-2 to TRBJ1-3; D remains ambiguous. The germline V and J ends were trimmed by 4 bases and 7 bases, with 8 bases remaining between them. The germline V gene has CDR1 SGHAT and CDR2 FQNNGV. The CDR3 is 12 amino acids.

Regarding this clone: Additional DNA sequences in this sample encode the identical CDR3. The chain has TRBV27 and TRBJ2-7; 7 bases map to TRBD1. Trimming took 3 bases from V and 2 from J; bases not matched to a gene: 4. The CDR3 loop spans 14 amino acids. Germline CDR1 is MNHEY and CDR2 is SMNVEV (reference sequence). CDR3 sequence: CASSLKGAPYEQYF. DNA for the CDR3: TGTGCCAGCAGTTTGAAGGGGGCCCCCTACGAGCAGTACTTC.

To note about this clone: The same CDR3 also results from other DNA sequences found in this sample. DNA for the CDR3: TGCAGTGCAGGAGGGTCAGATACGCAGTATTTT. Encoded protein: CSAGGSDTQYF. The gene calls are TRBV20-1 and TRBJ2-3; the D gene is possibly TRBD2 (6 bases). There are 11 residues in the CDR3. Germline values: CDR1 DFQATT, CDR2 SNEGSKA (reference sequence). V shed 6 bases and J shed 4 bases, with 8 bases lying between them.

This clone was seen just once. This sequence joins TRBV5-6 and TRBJ1-4; a possible D gene is TRBD1 (6 bases). Trimming removed 7 bases at V and 7 bases at J, with 14 bases between. The CDR3 sequence is 13 residues long. Germline V gene data show CDR1 as SGHDT and CDR2 as YYEEEE. For the CDR3, the DNA is TGTGCCAGCCTCCAACAGGGATCTGAAAAACTGTTTTTT. Translating gives CASLQQGSEKLFF.

The V and J genes are TRBV4-1 and TRBJ2-3; D might be TRBD1 (6 bases). Germline CDR1 and CDR2: MGHRA and YSYEKL. The CDR3 consists of 15 residues. Between the trimmed V and J ends, which lost 1 base and 6 bases, there was a span of 14 bases. DNA for the CDR3: TGCGCCAGCAGCCAAGTACAGGGCGTAAAGGATACGCAGTATTTT. It yields the protein CASSQVQGVKDTQYF.

The chain is built from TRBV10-2 and TRBJ1-5; the match to TRBD1 covers 9 bases. Per the germline V gene, CDR1 is WSHSY and CDR2 is SAAADI. After removal of 6 bases from V and 9 bases from J, the junction contained 9 bases not matched to a gene. The CDR3 has 14 residues. For the CDR3, the DNA is TGCGCCAGCAGCCTGGGACAGGGTAACGTGCCCCAGCATTTT. Its translation is CASSLGQGNVPQHF.

The chain carries TRBV4-3 and TRBJ2-7; TRBD1 agrees at 8 bases. From germline, CDR1 is LGHNA and CDR2 YSLEER. This CDR3 has 16 amino acids. Losses at the gene ends were 0 bases for V and 2 bases for J; bases not matched to a gene: 6. The chain's CDR3 is CASSQDPGGETYEQYF. The CDR3 coding sequence is TGCGCCAGCAGCCAAGACCCAGGGGGCGAGACCTACGAGCAGTACTTC.

The chain uses TRBV11-2 and TRBJ2-3; a possible D gene is TRBD1 (5 bases). The CDR3 consists of 17 residues. Germline-derived CDR1 and CDR2 are SGHAT and FQNNGV. The ends were cut back, 3 bases at V and 2 bases at J, with 18 bases in the middle. CDR3 sequence (DNA): TGTGCCAGCAGCTTTCTCGTTGGACACCTCTCCACAGATACGCAGTATTTT. Translating gives CASSFLVGHLSTDTQYF.

The chain recombines TRBV7-2 with TRBJ1-1, with unresolved D. V was shortened by 5 bases and J by 4 bases, with 14 bases between the two germline ends. Germline CDR1 is SGHTA and CDR2 is FQGNSA. The CDR3 totals 14 residues. The CDR3 protein is CASSPLREVTEAFF. CDR3 sequence (DNA): TGTGCCAGCAGCCCCCTAAGGGAGGTCACTGAAGCTTTCTTT.

This chain links TRBV9 with TRBJ2-1; 7 positions match TRBD2. The CDR3 has 14 residues. J was trimmed by 6 bases and V by 7 bases; bases with no gene match: 10. Germline lookup yields CDR1 SGDLS and CDR2 YYNGEE. The CDR3 nucleotides read TGTGCCAGCGGACGGGCGGGAGTATCCAATGAGCAGTTCTTC. As protein: CASGRAGVSNEQFF.

V usage is TRBV19 and J usage is TRBJ2-3, with 7 bases fitting TRBD1. The V segment lost 6 bases and the J segment 6 bases; nucleotides outside the gene matches: 15. CDR1 is LNHDA and CDR2 is SQIVND in the germline V gene (reference sequence). This CDR3 spans 16 amino acids. This CDR3 reads CASSAQGDRVVDTQYF. CDR3 nucleotides: TGTGCCAGTAGCGCCCAAGGCGACAGGGTTGTGGATACGCAGTATTTT.

The V and J genes are TRBV2 and TRBJ1-2, with D possibly TRBD1 on 5 matching bases. CDR1 and CDR2 (germline): SNHLY, FYNNEI. This CDR3 comprises 12 residues. V was pared by 7 bases and J by 6 bases, with 12 bases between. CDR3 coding DNA: TGTGCCAGCACCATTGACAGCGATGGCTACACCTTC. This translates into CASTIDSDGYTF.

The rearrangement links TRBV6-5 to TRBJ2-1; possible D gene TRBD1, 5 bases. Trimming took off 6 bases at V and 3 bases at J, with 12 bases between the two ends. The CDR3 is made up of 14 amino acids. The V gene's germline CDR1 is MNHEY and CDR2 SVGAGI. CDR3 region: CASSQKGVYNEQFF. CDR3 sequence (DNA): TGTGCCAGCAGCCAAAAAGGGGTCTACAATGAGCAGTTCTTC.

J is TRBJ1-2 and V is TRBV7-6, with TRBD1 matching over 7 bases. Unmatched junction bases numbered 8, after V lost 4 bases and J lost 6 bases. The germline gives CDR1 SGHVS, CDR2 FNYEAQ. This CDR3 spans 14 amino acids. CDR3 residues: CASSSGDRWDGYTF. The CDR3 bases are TGTGCCAGCAGCTCCGGGGACAGATGGGATGGCTACACCTTC.

This clone has only a few counts. The V and J genes are TRBV28 and TRBJ2-7, with D possibly TRBD1 on 6 matching bases. Germline loops: CDR1 MDHEN, CDR2 SYDVKM. The CDR3 consists of 14 residues. Trimming took 2 bases from V and 2 from J, leaving 10 bases between them. CDR3 loop: CASSLQGMTYEQYF. The CDR3 region has the DNA TGTGCCAGCAGTTTACAGGGGATGACCTACGAGCAGTACTTC.

The chain recombines TRBV27 with TRBJ2-7; tentative D call: TRBD2 (5 bases). The CDR3 runs 13 residues. Germline V gene sequence: CDR1 MNHEY, CDR2 SMNVEV (reference sequence). The germline V and J ends were trimmed by 5 bases and 2 bases, with 10 bases remaining between them. The CDR3 DNA follows: TGTGCCAGCAGTCAAGGGAGAGCCTACGAGCAGTACTTC. This codes for CASSQGRAYEQYF.

The V call is TRBV7-6, the J call TRBJ2-7; D call uncertain. Germline assignment: CDR1 SGHVS and CDR2 FNYEAQ. V was pared by 8 bases and J by 0 bases, with 20 bases between. CDR3 length equals 16 residues. The CDR3 is CASAPGKGSFSYEQYF. DNA of the CDR3: TGTGCCAGCGCCCCCGGCAAGGGTTCATTCTCCTACGAGCAGTACTTC.